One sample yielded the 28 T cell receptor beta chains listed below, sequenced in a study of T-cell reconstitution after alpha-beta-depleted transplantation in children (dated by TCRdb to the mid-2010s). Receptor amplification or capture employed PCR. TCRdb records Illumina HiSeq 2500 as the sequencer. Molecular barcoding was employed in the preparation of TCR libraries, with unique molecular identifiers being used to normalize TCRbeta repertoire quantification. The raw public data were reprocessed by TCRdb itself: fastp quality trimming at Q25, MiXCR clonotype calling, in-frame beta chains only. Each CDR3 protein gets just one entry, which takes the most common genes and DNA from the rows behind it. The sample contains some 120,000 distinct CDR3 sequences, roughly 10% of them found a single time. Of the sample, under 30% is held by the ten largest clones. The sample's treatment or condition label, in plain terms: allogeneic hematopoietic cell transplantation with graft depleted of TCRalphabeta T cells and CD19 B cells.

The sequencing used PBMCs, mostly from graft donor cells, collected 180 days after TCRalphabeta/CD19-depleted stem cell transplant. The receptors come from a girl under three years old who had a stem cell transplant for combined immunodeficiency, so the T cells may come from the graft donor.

The CDR3: CASSLVVGGEETQYF. The CDR3 DNA reads as TGCGCCAGCAGCTTGGTCGTCGGGGGGGAAGAGACCCAGTACTTC. This chain uses TRBV5-1 with TRBJ2-5; 8 bases map to TRBD2. Trimming removed 0 bases from V and 3 bases from J; junction bases left unmatched: 4. The CDR3 runs 15 residues. Looked up from germline, CDR1 is SGHRS and CDR2 is YFSETQ.

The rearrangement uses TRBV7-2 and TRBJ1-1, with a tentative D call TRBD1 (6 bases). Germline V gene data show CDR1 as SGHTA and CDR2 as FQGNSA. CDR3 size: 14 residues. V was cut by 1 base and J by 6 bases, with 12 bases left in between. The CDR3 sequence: CASSLVGAGSEAFF. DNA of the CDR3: TGTGCCAGCAGCTTAGTGGGGGCAGGGTCTGAAGCTTTCTTT. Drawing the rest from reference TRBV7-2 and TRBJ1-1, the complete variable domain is GAGVSQSPSNKVTEKGKDVELRCDPISGHTALYWYRQSLGQGLEFLIYFQGNSAPDKSGLPSDRFSAERTGGSVSTLTIQRTQQEDSAVYLCASSLVGAGSEAFFGQGTRLTVV.

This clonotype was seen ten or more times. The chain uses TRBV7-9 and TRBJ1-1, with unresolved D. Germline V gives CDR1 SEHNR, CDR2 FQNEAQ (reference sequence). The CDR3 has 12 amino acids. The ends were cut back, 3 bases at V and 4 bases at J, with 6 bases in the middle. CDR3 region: CASSFGSTEAFF. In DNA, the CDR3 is TGTGCCAGCAGCTTTGGAAGCACTGAAGCTTTCTTT.

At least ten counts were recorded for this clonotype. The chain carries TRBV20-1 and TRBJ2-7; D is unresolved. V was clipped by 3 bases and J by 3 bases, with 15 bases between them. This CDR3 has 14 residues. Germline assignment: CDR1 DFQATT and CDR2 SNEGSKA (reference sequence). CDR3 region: CSASPKAVFYEQYF. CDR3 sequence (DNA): TGCAGTGCTAGCCCGAAGGCCGTTTTCTACGAGCAGTACTTC.

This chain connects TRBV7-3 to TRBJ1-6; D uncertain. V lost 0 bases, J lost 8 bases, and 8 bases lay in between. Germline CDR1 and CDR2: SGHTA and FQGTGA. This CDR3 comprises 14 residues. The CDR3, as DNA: TGTGCCAGCAGCTTAACGTGGCGCCATTCACCCCTCCACTTT. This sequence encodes CASSLTWRHSPLHF.

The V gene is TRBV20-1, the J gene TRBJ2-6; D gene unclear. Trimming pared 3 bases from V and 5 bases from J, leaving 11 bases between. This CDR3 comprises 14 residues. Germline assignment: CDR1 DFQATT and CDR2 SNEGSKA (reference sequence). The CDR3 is CSASPWIRANVLTF. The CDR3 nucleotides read TGCAGTGCTAGTCCGTGGATCAGGGCCAACGTCCTGACTTTC.

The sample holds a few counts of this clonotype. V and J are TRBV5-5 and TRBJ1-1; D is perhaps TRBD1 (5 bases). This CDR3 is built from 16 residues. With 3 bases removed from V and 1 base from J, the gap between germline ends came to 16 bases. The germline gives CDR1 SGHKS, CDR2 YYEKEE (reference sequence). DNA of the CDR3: TGTGCCAGCAGCTGGGAGCTTCCAGGGAGGAACACTGAAGCTTTCTTT. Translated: CASSWELPGRNTEAFF.

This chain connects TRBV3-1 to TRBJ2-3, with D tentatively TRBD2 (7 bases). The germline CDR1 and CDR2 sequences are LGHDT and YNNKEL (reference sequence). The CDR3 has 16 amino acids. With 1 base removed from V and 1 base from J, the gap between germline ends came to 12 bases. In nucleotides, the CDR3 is TGTGCCAGCAGCCAAGGGTGGGGGGGGCGCACAGATACGCAGTATTTT. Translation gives CASSQGWGGRTDTQYF.

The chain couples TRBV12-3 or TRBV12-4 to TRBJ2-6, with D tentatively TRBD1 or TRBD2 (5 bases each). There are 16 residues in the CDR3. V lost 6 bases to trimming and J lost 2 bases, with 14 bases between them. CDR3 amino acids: CASRPEGQAGANVLTF. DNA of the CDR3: TGTGCCAGCAGACCTGAGGGGCAAGCTGGGGCCAACGTCCTGACTTTC.

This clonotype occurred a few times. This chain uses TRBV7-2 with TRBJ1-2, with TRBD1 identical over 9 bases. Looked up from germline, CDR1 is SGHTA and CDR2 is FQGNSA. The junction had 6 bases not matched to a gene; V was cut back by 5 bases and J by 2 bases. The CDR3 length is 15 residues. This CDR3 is CASSPRDRVNYGYTF. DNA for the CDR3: TGTGCCAGCAGCCCACGGGACAGGGTGAACTATGGCTACACCTTC.

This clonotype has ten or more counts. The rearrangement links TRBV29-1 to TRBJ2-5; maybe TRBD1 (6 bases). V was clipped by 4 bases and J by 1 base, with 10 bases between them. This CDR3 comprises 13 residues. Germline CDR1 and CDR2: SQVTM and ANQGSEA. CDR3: CSVGDTSQETQYF. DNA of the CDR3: TGCAGCGTTGGGGACACCTCCCAAGAGACCCAGTACTTC.

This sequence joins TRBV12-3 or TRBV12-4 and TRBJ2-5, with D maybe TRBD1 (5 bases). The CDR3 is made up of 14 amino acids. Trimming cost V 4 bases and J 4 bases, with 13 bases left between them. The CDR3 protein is CASSSDSRRETQYF. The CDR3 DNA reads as TGTGCCAGCAGTTCCGACAGCAGAAGAGAGACCCAGTACTTC.

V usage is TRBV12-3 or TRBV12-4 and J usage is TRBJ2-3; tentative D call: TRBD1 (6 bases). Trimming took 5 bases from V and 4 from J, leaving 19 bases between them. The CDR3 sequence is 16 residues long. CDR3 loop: CASSPPGGGRADTQYF. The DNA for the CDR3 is TGTGCCAGCAGTCCCCCTGGTGGGGGCCGGGCAGATACGCAGTATTTT.

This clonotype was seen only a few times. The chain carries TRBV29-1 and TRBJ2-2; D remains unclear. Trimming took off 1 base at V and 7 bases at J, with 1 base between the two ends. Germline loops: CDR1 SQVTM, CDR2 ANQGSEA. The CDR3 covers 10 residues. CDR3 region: CSVEVGELFF. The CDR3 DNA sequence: TGCAGCGTTGAAGTCGGGGAGCTGTTTTTT.

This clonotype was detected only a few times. The CDR3 is CASSFERLDEQFF. CDR3 DNA: TGTGCCAGCAGCTTCGAGCGGCTGGATGAGCAGTTCTTC. The chain carries TRBV7-3 and TRBJ2-1, with D perhaps TRBD2 (5 bases). V lost 3 bases, J lost 8 bases, and 11 bases lay in between. This CDR3 is built from 13 residues. The germline gives CDR1 SGHTA, CDR2 FQGTGA.

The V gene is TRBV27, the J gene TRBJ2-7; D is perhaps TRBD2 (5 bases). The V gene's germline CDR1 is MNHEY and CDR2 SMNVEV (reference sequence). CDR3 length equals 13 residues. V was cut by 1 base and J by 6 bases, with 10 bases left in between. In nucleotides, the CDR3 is TGTGCCAGCAGTTTATGGGAGAACGGCGAGCAGTACTTC. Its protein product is CASSLWENGEQYF.

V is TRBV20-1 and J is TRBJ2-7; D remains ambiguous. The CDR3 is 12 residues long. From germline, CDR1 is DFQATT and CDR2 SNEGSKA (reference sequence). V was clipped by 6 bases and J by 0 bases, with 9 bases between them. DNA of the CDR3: TGCAGTGCCCAAGACGTCTCCTACGAGCAGTACTTC. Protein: CSAQDVSYEQYF.

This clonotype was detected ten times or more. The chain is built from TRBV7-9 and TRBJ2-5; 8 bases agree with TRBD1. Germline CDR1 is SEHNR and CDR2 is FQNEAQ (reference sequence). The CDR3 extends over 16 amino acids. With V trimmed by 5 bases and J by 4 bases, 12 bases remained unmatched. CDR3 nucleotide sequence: TGTGCCAGCAGCCATCTGGGACAGGCGGCGGGAGAGACCCAGTACTTC. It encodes CASSHLGQAAGETQYF. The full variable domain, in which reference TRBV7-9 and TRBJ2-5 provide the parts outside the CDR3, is DTGVSQNPRHKITKRGQNVTFRCDPISEHNRLYWYRQTLGQGPEFLTYFQNEAQLEKSRLLSDRFSAERPKGSFSTLEIQRTEQGDSAMYLCASSHLGQAAGETQYFGPGTRLLVL.

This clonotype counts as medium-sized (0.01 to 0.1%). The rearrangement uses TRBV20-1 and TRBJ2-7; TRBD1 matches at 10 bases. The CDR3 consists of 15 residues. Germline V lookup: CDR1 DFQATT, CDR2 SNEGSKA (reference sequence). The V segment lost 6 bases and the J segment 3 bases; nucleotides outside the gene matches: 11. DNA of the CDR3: TGCAGTGCAAGTAACCGGGACAGGGGAATCTACGAGCAGTACTTC. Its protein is CSASNRDRGIYEQYF.

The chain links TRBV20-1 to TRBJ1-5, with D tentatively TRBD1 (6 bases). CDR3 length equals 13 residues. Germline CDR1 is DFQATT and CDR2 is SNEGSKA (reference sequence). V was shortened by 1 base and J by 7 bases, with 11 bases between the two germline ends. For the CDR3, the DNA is TGCAGTGCTAGAGGAAGGGGGGTCCAGCCCCAGCATTTT. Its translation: CSARGRGVQPQHF.

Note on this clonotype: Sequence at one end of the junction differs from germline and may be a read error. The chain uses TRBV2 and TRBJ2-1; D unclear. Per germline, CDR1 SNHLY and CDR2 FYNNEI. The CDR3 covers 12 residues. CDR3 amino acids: CASSASFNEQFF. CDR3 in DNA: TGTGCCAGCAGTGCCTCCTTCAATGAGCAGTTCTTC.

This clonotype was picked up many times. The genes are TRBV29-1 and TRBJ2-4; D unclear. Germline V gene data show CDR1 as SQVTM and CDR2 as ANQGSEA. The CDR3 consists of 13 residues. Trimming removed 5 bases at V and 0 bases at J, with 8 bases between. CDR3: CSVLRKAKNIQYF. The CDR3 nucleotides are TGCAGCGTTTTAAGGAAAGCCAAAAACATTCAGTACTTC. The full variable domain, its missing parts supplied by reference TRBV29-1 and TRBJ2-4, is SAVISQKPSRDICQRGTSLTIQCQVDSQVTMMFWYRQQPGQSLTLIATANQGSEATYESGFVIDKFPISRPNLTFSTLTVSNMSPEDSSIYLCSVLRKAKNIQYFGAGTRLSVL.

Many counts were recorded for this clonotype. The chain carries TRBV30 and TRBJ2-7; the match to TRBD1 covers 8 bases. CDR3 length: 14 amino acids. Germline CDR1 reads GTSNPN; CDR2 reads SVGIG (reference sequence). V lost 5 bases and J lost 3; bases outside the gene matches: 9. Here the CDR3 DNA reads TGTGCCTGGGCCCCGGACAGGGAGTTCTACGAGCAGTACTTC. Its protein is CAWAPDREFYEQYF.

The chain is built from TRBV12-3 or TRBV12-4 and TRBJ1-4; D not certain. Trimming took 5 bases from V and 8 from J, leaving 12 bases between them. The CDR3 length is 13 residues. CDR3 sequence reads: CASSPLFLEKLFF. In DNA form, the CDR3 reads TGTGCCAGCAGTCCGCTCTTCCTGGAAAAACTGTTTTTT.

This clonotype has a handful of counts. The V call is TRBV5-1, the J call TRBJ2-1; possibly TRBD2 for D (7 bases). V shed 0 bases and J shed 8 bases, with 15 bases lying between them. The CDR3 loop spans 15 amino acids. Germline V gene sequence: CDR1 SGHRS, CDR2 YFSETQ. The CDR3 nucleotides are TGCGCCAGCAGCTTGGAGGGGGGGGGCCCAGATGAGCAGTTCTTC. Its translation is CASSLEGGGPDEQFF.

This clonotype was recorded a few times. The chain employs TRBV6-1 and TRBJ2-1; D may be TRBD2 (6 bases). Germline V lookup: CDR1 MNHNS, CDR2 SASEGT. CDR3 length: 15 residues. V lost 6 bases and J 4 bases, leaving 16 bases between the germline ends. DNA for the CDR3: TGTGCCAGCAGGGAGGGAGCAGGAACTTACAATGAGCAGTTCTTC. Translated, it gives CASREGAGTYNEQFF.

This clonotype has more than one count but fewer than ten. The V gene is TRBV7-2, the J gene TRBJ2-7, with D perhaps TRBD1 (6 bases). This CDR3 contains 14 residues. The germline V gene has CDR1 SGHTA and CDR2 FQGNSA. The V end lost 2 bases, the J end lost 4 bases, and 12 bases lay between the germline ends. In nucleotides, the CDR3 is TGTGCCAGCAGCTTACCAGGGGCGGGTTACGAGCAGTACTTC. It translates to CASSLPGAGYEQYF. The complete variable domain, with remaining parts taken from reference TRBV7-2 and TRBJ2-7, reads GAGVSQSPSNKVTEKGKDVELRCDPISGHTALYWYRQSLGQGLEFLIYFQGNSAPDKSGLPSDRFSAERTGGSVSTLTIQRTQQEDSAVYLCASSLPGAGYEQYFGPGTRLTVT.

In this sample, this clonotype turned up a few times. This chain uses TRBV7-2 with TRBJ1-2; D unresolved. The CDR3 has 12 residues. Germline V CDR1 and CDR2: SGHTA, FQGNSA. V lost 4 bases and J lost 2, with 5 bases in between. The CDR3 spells CASSSPNYGYTF. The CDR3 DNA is TGTGCCAGCAGCTCCCCAAACTATGGCTACACCTTC. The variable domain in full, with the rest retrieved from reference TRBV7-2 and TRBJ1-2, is GAGVSQSPSNKVTEKGKDVELRCDPISGHTALYWYRQSLGQGLEFLIYFQGNSAPDKSGLPSDRFSAERTGGSVSTLTIQRTQQEDSAVYLCASSSPNYGYTFGSGTRLTVV.